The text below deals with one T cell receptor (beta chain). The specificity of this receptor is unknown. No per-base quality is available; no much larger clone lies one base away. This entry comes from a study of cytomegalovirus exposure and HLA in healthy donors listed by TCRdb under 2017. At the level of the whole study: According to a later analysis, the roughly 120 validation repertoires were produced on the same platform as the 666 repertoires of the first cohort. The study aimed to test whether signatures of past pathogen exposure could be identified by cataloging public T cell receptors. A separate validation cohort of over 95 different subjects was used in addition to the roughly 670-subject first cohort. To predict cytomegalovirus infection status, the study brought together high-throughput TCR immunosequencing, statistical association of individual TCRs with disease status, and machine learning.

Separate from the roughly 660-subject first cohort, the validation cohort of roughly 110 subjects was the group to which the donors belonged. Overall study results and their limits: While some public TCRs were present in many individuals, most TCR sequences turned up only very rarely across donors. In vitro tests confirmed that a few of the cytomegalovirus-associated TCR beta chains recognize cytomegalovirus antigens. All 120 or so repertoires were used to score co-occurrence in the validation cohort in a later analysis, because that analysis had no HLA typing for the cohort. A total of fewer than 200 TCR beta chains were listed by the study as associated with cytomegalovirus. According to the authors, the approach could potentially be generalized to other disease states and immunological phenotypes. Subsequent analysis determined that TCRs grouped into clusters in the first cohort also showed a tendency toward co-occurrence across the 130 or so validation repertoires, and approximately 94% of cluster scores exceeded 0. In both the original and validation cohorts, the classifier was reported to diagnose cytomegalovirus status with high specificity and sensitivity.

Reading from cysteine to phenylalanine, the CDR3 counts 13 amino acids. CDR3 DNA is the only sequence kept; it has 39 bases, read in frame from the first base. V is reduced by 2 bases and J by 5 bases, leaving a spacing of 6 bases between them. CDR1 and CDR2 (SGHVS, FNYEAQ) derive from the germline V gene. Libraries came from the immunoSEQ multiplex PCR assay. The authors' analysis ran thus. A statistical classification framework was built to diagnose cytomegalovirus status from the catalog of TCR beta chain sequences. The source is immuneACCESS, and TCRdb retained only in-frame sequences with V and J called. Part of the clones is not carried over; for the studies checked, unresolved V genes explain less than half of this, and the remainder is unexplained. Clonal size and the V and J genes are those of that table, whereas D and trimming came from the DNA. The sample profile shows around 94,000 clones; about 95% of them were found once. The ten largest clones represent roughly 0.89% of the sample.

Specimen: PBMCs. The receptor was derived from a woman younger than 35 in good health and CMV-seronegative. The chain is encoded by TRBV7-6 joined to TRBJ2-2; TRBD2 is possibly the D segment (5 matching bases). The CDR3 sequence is CASSLSGTGELFF. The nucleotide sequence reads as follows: TGTGCCAGCAGCTTAAGCGGAACCGGGGAGCTGTTTTTT.